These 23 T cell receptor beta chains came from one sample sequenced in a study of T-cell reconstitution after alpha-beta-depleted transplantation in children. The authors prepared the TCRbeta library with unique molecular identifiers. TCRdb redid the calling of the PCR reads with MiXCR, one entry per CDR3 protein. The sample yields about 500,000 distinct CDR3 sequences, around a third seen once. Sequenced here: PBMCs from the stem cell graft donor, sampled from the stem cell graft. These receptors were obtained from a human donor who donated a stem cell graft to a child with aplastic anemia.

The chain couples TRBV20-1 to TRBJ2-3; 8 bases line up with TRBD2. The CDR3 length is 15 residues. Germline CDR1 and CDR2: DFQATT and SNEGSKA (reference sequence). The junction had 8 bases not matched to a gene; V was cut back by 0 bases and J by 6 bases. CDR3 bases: TGCAGTGCTAGAGATGCCAGCGGGAGCTTTGATACGCAGTATTTT. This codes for CSARDASGSFDTQYF.

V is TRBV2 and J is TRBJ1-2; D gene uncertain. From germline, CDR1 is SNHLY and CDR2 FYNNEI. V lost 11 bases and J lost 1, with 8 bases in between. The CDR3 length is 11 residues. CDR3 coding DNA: TGTGCCGACTGGGATAACTATGGCTACACCTTC. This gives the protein CADWDNYGYTF. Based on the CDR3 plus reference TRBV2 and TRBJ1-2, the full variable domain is EPEVTQTPSHQVTQMGQEVILRCVPISNHLYFYWYRQILGQKVEFLVSFYNNEISEKSEIFDDQFSVERPDGSNFTLKIRSTKLEDSAMYFCADWDNYGYTFGSGTRLTVV.

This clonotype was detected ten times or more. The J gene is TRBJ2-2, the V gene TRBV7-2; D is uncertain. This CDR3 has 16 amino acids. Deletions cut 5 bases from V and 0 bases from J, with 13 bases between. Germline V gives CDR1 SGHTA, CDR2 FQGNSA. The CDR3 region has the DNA TGTGCCAGCAGCCTCTTGGGCCCTTCGAACACCGGGGAGCTGTTTTTT. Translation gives CASSLLGPSNTGELFF.

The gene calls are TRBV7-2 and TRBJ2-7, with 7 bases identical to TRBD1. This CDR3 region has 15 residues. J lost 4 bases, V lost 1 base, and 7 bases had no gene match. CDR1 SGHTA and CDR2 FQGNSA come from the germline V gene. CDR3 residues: CASSLDRGTVYEQYV. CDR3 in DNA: TGTGCCAGCAGCTTAGACCGAGGGACAGTATACGAGCAGTACGTC.

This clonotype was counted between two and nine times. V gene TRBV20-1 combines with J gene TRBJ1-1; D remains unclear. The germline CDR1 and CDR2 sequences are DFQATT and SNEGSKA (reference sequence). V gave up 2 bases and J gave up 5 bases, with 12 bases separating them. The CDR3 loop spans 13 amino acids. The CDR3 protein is CSARLVRRTEAFF. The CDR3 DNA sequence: TGCAGTGCTAGATTGGTCCGGAGGACTGAAGCTTTCTTT.

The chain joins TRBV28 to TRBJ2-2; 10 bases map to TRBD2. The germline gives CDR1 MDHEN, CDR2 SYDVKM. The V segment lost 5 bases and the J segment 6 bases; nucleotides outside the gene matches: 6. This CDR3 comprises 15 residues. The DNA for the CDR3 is TGTGCCAGCAGTGCCCTAGCGGGAGTGTCCGGGGAGCTGTTTTTT. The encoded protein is CASSALAGVSGELFF.

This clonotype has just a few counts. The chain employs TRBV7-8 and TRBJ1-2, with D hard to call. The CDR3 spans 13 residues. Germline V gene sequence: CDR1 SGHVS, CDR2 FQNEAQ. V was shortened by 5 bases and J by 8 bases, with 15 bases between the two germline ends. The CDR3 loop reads CASSPARAGGYTF. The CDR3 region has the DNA TGTGCCAGCAGCCCAGCCCGGGCGGGGGGCTACACCTTC.

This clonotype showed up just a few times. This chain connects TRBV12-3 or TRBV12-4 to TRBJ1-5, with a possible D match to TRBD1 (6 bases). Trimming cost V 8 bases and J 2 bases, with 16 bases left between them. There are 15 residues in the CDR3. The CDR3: CASWDGGAGNQPQHF. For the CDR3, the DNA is TGTGCCAGCTGGGACGGGGGCGCAGGCAATCAGCCCCAGCATTTT.

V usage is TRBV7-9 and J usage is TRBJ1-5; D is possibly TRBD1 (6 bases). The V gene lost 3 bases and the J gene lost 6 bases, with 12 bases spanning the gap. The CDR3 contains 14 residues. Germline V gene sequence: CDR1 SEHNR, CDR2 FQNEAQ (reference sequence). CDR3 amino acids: CASSFGGASQPQHF. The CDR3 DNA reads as TGTGCCAGCAGCTTTGGGGGGGCTAGTCAGCCCCAGCATTTT.

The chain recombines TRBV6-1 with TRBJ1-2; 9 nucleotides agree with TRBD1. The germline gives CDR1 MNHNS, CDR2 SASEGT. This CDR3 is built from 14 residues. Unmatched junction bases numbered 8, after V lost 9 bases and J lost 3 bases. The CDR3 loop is CASRTGQGYYGYTF. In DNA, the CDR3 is TGTGCCAGTAGAACGGGACAGGGTTACTATGGCTACACCTTC.

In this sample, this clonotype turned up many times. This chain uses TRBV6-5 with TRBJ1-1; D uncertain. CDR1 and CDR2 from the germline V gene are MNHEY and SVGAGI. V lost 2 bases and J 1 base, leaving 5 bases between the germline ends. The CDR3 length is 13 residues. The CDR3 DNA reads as TGTGCCAGCAGTTACGGGCAGAACACTGAAGCTTTCTTT. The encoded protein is CASSYGQNTEAFF.

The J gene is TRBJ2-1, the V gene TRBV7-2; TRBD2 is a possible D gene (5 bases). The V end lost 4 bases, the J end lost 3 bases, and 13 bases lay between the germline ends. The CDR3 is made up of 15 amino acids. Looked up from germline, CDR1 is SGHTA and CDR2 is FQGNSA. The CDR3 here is CASSSWSGFYNEQFF. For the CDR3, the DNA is TGTGCCAGCAGCTCCTGGAGCGGATTCTACAATGAGCAGTTCTTC.

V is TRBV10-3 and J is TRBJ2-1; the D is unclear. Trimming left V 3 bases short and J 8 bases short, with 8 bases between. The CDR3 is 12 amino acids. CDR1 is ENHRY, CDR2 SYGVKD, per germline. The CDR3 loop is CAISDNGYEQFF. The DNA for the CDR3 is TGTGCCATCAGTGATAACGGTTATGAGCAGTTCTTC.

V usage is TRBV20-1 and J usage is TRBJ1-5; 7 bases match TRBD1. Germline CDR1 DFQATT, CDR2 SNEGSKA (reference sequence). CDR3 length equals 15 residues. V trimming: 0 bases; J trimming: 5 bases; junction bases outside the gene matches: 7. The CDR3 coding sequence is TGCAGTGCTAGAGACAGGGGGGGCCTGTATCAGCCCCAGCATTTT. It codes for CSARDRGGLYQPQHF.

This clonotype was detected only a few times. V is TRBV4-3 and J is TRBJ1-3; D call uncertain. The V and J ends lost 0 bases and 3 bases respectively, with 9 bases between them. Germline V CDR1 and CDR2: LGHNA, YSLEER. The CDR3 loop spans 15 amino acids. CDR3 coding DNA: TGCGCCAGCAGCCAAGAGAAGGTGCTTGGAAACACCATATATTTT. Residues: CASSQEKVLGNTIYF.

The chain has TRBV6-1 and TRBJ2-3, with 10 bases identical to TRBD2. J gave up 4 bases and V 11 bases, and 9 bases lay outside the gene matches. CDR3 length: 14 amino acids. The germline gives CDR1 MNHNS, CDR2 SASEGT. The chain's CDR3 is CAGSGTSASDTQYF. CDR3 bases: TGTGCCGGTTCCGGGACTAGCGCGTCAGATACGCAGTATTTT.

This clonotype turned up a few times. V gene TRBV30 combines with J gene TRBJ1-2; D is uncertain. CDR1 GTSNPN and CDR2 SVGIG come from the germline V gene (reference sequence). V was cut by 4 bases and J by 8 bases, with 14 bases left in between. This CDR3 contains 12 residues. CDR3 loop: CAWTWALGGYTF. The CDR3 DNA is TGTGCCTGGACGTGGGCATTGGGGGGCTACACCTTC.

The CDR3 here is CASWGQGNTGELFF. The DNA of the CDR3 is TGTGCCAGCTGGGGACAGGGAAACACCGGGGAGCTGTTTTTT. The chain carries TRBV2 and TRBJ2-2, with 9 bases fitting TRBD1. The CDR3 sequence is 14 residues long. Germline V gene sequence: CDR1 SNHLY, CDR2 FYNNEI. V lost 8 bases, J lost 2 bases, and 3 bases stayed unmatched.

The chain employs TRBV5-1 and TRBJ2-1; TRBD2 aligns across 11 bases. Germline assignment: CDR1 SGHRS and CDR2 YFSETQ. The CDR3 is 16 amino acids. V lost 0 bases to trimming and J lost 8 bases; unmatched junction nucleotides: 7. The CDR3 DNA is TGCGCCAGCAGCTTGGAGAAAACTAGCGGGAGCCATGAGCAGTTCTTC. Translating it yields CASSLEKTSGSHEQFF.

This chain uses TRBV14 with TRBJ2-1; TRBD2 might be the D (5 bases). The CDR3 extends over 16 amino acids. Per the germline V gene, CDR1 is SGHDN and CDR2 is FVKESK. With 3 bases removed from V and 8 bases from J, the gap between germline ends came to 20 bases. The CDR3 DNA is TGTGCCAGCAGCCACGCAAGAGGGCGGAGGATCGATGAGCAGTTCTTC. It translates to CASSHARGRRIDEQFF.

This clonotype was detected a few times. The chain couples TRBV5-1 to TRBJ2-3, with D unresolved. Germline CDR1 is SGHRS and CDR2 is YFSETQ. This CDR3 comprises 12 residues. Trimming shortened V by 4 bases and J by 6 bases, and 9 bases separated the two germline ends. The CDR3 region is CASSPDGDTQYF. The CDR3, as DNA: TGCGCCAGCAGCCCCGACGGGGATACGCAGTATTTT. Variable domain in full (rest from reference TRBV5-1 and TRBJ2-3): KAGVTQTPRYLIKTRGQQVTLSCSPISGHRSVSWYQQTPGQGLQFLFEYFSETQRNKGNFPGRFSGRQFSNSRSEMNVSTLELGDSALYLCASSPDGDTQYFGPGTRLTVL.

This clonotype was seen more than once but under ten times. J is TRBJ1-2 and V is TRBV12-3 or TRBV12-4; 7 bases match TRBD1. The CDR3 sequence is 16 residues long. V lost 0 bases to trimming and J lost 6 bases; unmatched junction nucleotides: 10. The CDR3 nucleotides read TGTGCCAGCAGTTTAGCGGTGACAGGGAGGGAGGATGGCTACACCTTC. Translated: CASSLAVTGREDGYTF.

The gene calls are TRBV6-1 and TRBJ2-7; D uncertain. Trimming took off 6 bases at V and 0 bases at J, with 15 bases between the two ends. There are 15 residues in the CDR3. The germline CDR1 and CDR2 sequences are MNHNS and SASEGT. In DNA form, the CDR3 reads TGTGCCAGCAGGCCTAACTATGAGCACTCCTACGAGCAGTACGTC. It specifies CASRPNYEHSYEQYV.